The 21 T cell receptor beta chains reported below all come from one sample, sequenced in a study of tumor-infiltrating lymphocytes in primary liver carcinoma (dated by TCRdb to about 2017). Sequencing instrument: Illumina HiSeq 2500. Using a constant-region primer and ProtoScript II reverse transcriptase, TCRbeta-specific cDNA was reverse-transcribed from 500 to 650 ng total RNA. Three nested multiplex PCR rounds, following a slightly modified ARM-PCR procedure, were used to build the TCRbeta libraries. The first two PCR rounds used multiplex TRBV1-TRBV30 forward primers with a Cbeta reverse primer, each for approximately 9 cycles. Using fastp at Q25 and MiXCR, TCRdb reprocessed the public reads and kept productive beta chains. Every entry covers one CDR3 protein and lists the most common genes and DNA from its rows. The sample data list fewer than 350,000 distinct CDR3 sequences, and about two thirds of these were observed just once. The ten largest account for about 6.3% of the sample.

Blood RNA was extracted from unsorted whole blood using TRIzol reagent, and germline DNA was obtained with the DNeasy Blood & Tissue kit. The specimen sequenced was peripheral blood. The receptors shown here come from a man aged 35 to 55 with primary liver carcinoma and hepatitis B virus infection.

This clonotype was seen ten or more times. For the CDR3, the DNA is TGTGCCAGCAGCTTAGGGGCTACTCAATGGGAGACCCAGTACTTC. Amino acid sequence: CASSLGATQWETQYF. The chain joins TRBV11-2 to TRBJ2-5; D unresolved. V was trimmed by 1 base and J by 5 bases, leaving 14 bases between them. The CDR3 has 15 amino acids. Germline lookup yields CDR1 SGHAT and CDR2 FQNNGV.

In this sample, this clonotype turned up once. The junction departs from the called germline gene at one end, perhaps through a read error. This chain links TRBV11-2 with TRBJ2-1, with 8 bases that match TRBD2. CDR3 length: 15 amino acids. Looked up from germline, CDR1 is SGHAT and CDR2 is FQNNGV. The CDR3 protein is CASSLFTSGSNERFF. The CDR3 DNA is TGTGCCAGCAGCTTATTCACAAGCGGGAGCAATGAGCGGTTCTTC.

V gene TRBV14 combines with J gene TRBJ1-1; D call uncertain. Per germline, CDR1 SGHDN and CDR2 FVKESK. The CDR3 runs 14 residues. V was shortened by 2 bases and J by 10 bases, with 17 bases between the two germline ends. This CDR3 is CASSQMRAPLSAFF. The CDR3 region has the DNA TGTGCCAGCAGCCAAATGAGAGCGCCGCTGTCAGCTTTCTTT.

The chain links TRBV5-6 to TRBJ2-7; the D gene is possibly TRBD2 (6 bases). Trimming stripped 8 bases from V and 4 bases from J, with 16 bases between. Germline CDR1 is SGHDT and CDR2 is YYEEEE. This CDR3 region has 13 residues. The CDR3 sequence is CARTWGTEYEQYF. CDR3 DNA: TGTGCCAGGACCTGGGGGACTGAATACGAGCAGTACTTC. The full variable domain, completed using reference TRBV5-6 and TRBJ2-7, is DAGVTQSPTHLIKTRGQQVTLRCSPKSGHDTVSWYQQALGQGPQFIFQYYEEEERQRGNFPDRFSGHQFPNYSSELNVNALLLGDSALYLCARTWGTEYEQYFGPGTRLTVT.

Concerning this clonotype itself: At one of its ends the junction is not consistent with the germline gene, which may arise from a read error. The chain combines TRBV13 with TRBJ2-1; 9 positions match TRBD1. Germline lookup yields CDR1 PRHDT and CDR2 FYEKMQ (reference sequence). The CDR3 spans 16 residues. The CDR3: CVSSPTTGGAGNEQFF. CDR3 DNA: TGTGTCAGCAGCCCTACCACAGGGGGCGCGGGTAATGAGCAGTTCTTC.

To note about this clonotype: Since no conserved phenylalanine or tryptophan closes the CDR3, a read error is the likely cause. The chain joins TRBV11-2 to TRBJ2-5; the D gene is possibly TRBD2 (5 bases). Germline-derived CDR1 and CDR2 are SGHAT and FQNNGV. The CDR3 is 18 residues long. Trimming shortened V by 1 base and J by 3 bases, and 21 bases separated the two germline ends. The CDR3 here is CASSLARLALKKKETQYL. The CDR3 DNA reads TGTGCCAGCAGCTTAGCGAGGCTAGCCCTGAAAAAAAAAGAGACCCAGTACCTC.

This chain connects TRBV24-1 to TRBJ2-3; TRBD1 matches at 7 bases. Unmatched junction bases numbered 13, after V lost 9 bases and J lost 5 bases. The germline gives CDR1 KGHDR, CDR2 SFDVKD. The CDR3 has 15 amino acids. The CDR3 sequence: CATETADRSGDTQYF. CDR3 bases: TGTGCCACCGAAACCGCGGACAGGTCTGGAGATACGCAGTATTTT.

The chain uses TRBV2 and TRBJ2-7; tentatively, D is TRBD2 (6 bases). V dropped 6 bases and J dropped 5 bases, with 17 bases sitting between them. CDR3 length: 14 residues. Per the germline V gene, CDR1 is SNHLY and CDR2 is FYNNEI. The CDR3 DNA reads TGTGCCAGCAGGCGCAGAATAGGGGAGGACGAGCAGTACTTC. It encodes CASRRRIGEDEQYF.

V gene TRBV6-6 combines with J gene TRBJ2-6; TRBD1 is a possible D gene (6 bases). The germline gives CDR1 MNHNY, CDR2 SVGAGI (reference sequence). The CDR3 runs to 15 residues. V dropped 6 bases and J dropped 5 bases, with 14 bases sitting between them. The CDR3 bases are TGTGCCAGCAGACTACAGGGATCTTGGGCCAACGTCCTGACTTTC. It encodes CASRLQGSWANVLTF.

This clonotype was observed once. The chain combines TRBV6-2 or TRBV6-3 with TRBJ2-7; D may be TRBD1 or TRBD2 (5 bases each). V was pared by 8 bases and J by 0 bases, with 11 bases between. The CDR3 contains 13 residues. CDR1 is MNHEY, CDR2 SVGEGT, per germline. This chain's CDR3 is CASEGRSSYEQYF. The CDR3 DNA reads as TGTGCCAGCGAGGGGAGAAGCTCCTACGAGCAGTACTTC.

This clonotype was detected many times. This chain connects TRBV6-5 to TRBJ1-6; TRBD1 matches at 8 bases. The trim removed 5 bases at V and 7 bases at J, leaving 4 bases unmatched. Germline V gene sequence: CDR1 MNHEY, CDR2 SVGAGI. The CDR3 consists of 14 residues. The CDR3 DNA reads TGTGCCAGCAGTCAGGACAGGGTGAATTCACCCCTCCACTTT. Amino acid sequence: CASSQDRVNSPLHF.

Points on this clonotype: The CDR3 carries no conserved terminal phenylalanine or tryptophan, so it likely arises from a read error. The rearrangement uses TRBV7-8 and TRBJ2-1; D is undetermined. The CDR3 runs 14 residues. Germline-derived CDR1 and CDR2 are SGHVS and FQNEAQ. Trimming took off 3 bases at V and 6 bases at J, with 12 bases between the two ends. CDR3 sequence reads: CASSFWLVRNEQFL. DNA of the CDR3: TGTGCCAGCAGCTTTTGGCTTGTCCGCAATGAGCAGTTCTTA.

In this sample, this clonotype turned up a few times. CDR3 nucleotides: TGTGCCATCAGATCGGGCCAGCGAACAAATGAGCAGTTCTTC. As protein: CAIRSGQRTNEQFF. The rearrangement joins TRBV10-3 to TRBJ2-1; no clear D. CDR3 length: 14 amino acids. Germline V gene lookup returns CDR1 ENHRY and CDR2 SYGVKD. Trimming cost V 6 bases and J 7 bases, with 16 bases left between them.

A word on this clonotype: The junction does not match germline at one end; this may be a read error. The chain employs TRBV11-2 and TRBJ2-5, with TRBD2 identical over 9 bases. Germline V lookup: CDR1 SGHAT, CDR2 FQNNGV. This CDR3 has 18 amino acids. CDR3 sequence: CTSSPRLAGRAGQETQYF. In DNA, the CDR3 is TGTACCAGCAGCCCCCGGCTAGCGGGAAGGGCGGGCCAAGAGACCCAGTACTTC.

The chain combines TRBV7-3 with TRBJ1-1; D unclear. CDR1 and CDR2 from the germline V gene are SGHTA and FQGTGA. The CDR3 has 15 residues. Trimming stripped 5 bases from V and 6 bases from J, with 19 bases between. The CDR3 spells CASSRTANLDAEAFF. The CDR3 DNA is TGTGCCAGCAGCCGAACTGCGAACTTGGATGCTGAAGCTTTCTTT.

This clonotype was detected ten times or more. J is TRBJ2-2 and V is TRBV12-3 or TRBV12-4, with D perhaps TRBD2 (6 bases). Trimming stripped 6 bases from V and 7 bases from J, with 18 bases between. This CDR3 contains 15 residues. The CDR3 spells CASRLQVGEVGELFF. In nucleotides, the CDR3 is TGTGCCAGCAGGCTACAGGTCGGGGAGGTCGGGGAGCTGTTTTTT.

Turning to this clonotype: This could be a read error, since a much larger clone is one nucleotide away. The chain is built from TRBV4-1 and TRBJ2-2; D may be TRBD2 (6 bases). The CDR3 is 13 amino acids. Germline V gene sequence: CDR1 MGHRA, CDR2 YSYEKL. The CDR3 DNA sequence: TGCGTCAGCAGCTTAGCGGTAGGAGGGGAGCTGTTTTTT. Residues: CVSSLAVGGELFF.

Concerning this clonotype: Sequence at one end of the junction differs from germline and may be a read error. V usage is TRBV11-1 and J usage is TRBJ2-7, with 7 bases matching TRBD1. Germline V CDR1 and CDR2: SGHAT, FQDESV (reference sequence). The CDR3 extends over 13 amino acids. CDR3 protein: CTSSLDRFSEQYF. The DNA for the CDR3 is TGTACCAGCAGTTTGGACAGGTTCTCTGAGCAGTACTTC.

This clonotype has a count of ten or more. This chain joins TRBV29-1 and TRBJ1-2; D call uncertain. Germline CDR1 is SQVTM and CDR2 is ANQGSEA. The CDR3 consists of 11 residues. V was shortened by 6 bases and J by 4 bases, with 9 bases between the two germline ends. In nucleotides, the CDR3 is TGCAGCGTCTGGGATCTCTATGGCTACACCTTC. It specifies CSVWDLYGYTF.

Comment on this clonotype: A much larger clone differs by one base, so this may be a read error. The chain recombines TRBV4-3 with TRBJ1-4; TRBD1 is a possible D gene (5 bases). Trimming removed 0 bases at V and 8 bases at J, with 13 bases between. CDR1 LGHNA and CDR2 YSLEER come from the germline V gene. The CDR3 is 15 residues long. The CDR3 nucleotides read TGCGCCAGCAGCCAAGAGCGAAGGGGACGGGAAAAACTGTTTTTT. Amino acids: CASSQERRGREKLFF.

This chain uses TRBV14 with TRBJ2-7; 8 bases are shared with TRBD2. V lost 2 bases, J lost 8 bases, and 11 bases stayed unmatched. The CDR3 is made up of 15 amino acids. Germline V gene sequence: CDR1 SGHDN, CDR2 FVKESK. The chain's CDR3 is CASSQFGLAGGKQYF. DNA of the CDR3: TGTGCCAGCAGCCAATTTGGACTAGCCGGAGGGAAGCAGTACTTC.